Following are 15 T cell receptor beta chains from one sample sequenced in a study of response to subunit inactivated influenza vaccine. TCRdb re-called the RT-PCR reads with MiXCR, one entry per CDR3 protein. The data contain about 650,000 distinct CDR3 sequences, 14% of them singletons. Specimen: PBMCs from blood, collected around two weeks before vaccination. These receptors came from a middle-aged man who received an inactivated influenza vaccine.

The chain recombines TRBV5-1 with TRBJ2-5; maybe TRBD2 (6 bases). The CDR3 is 14 amino acids. CDR1 and CDR2 (germline): SGHRS, YFSETQ. Trimming took off 4 bases at V and 5 bases at J, with 15 bases between the two ends. In DNA, the CDR3 is TGCGCCAGCAGCCAACTAGCCGGAGGGGAGACCCAGTACTTC. This encodes CASSQLAGGETQYF.

A few counts support this clonotype. This chain uses TRBV6-1 with TRBJ2-5, with 7 bases that match TRBD1. Germline V gene lookup returns CDR1 MNHNS and CDR2 SASEGT. The CDR3 has 14 amino acids. V trimming: 2 bases; J trimming: 5 bases; junction bases outside the gene matches: 5. The CDR3 protein is CASSELRGPETQYF. The CDR3 nucleotides read TGTGCCAGCAGTGAACTAAGGGGGCCGGAGACCCAGTACTTC.

The table lists this clonotype with a few counts. CDR3 sequence reads: CASSSRDRGVNEQFF. Here the CDR3 DNA reads TGTGCCAGCAGCTCCCGGGACAGGGGGGTCAATGAGCAGTTCTTC. V is TRBV7-9 and J is TRBJ2-1; 11 bases are shared with TRBD1. The V gene end was trimmed by 4 bases and the J gene end by 6 bases; junction bases not matched to a gene: 5. Germline V lookup: CDR1 SEHNR, CDR2 FQNEAQ (reference sequence). This CDR3 is 15 amino acids long.

This clonotype was counted at least ten times. The V call is TRBV6-1, the J call TRBJ2-1, with D unclear. Germline V gene sequence: CDR1 MNHNS, CDR2 SASEGT. V was trimmed by 6 bases and J by 4 bases, leaving 10 bases between them. The CDR3 spans 13 residues. The CDR3 protein is CASSRFRYNEQFF. The CDR3 DNA is TGTGCCAGCAGCCGGTTCCGATACAATGAGCAGTTCTTC.

In this sample, this clonotype turned up a few times. The chain combines TRBV27 with TRBJ2-7, with 7 nucleotides matching TRBD1. This CDR3 is built from 16 residues. The V segment lost 5 bases and the J segment 1 base; nucleotides outside the gene matches: 11. The germline CDR1 and CDR2 sequences are MNHEY and SMNVEV (reference sequence). CDR3 amino acids: CASSPTRTGGSYEQYF. The CDR3 DNA is TGTGCCAGCAGTCCCACTCGGACAGGTGGTTCCTACGAGCAGTACTTC.

This clonotype was picked up many times. The V gene is TRBV5-1, the J gene TRBJ1-1, with D possibly being TRBD1 (5 bases). The CDR3 contains 14 residues. Germline V gene sequence: CDR1 SGHRS, CDR2 YFSETQ. V was trimmed by 4 bases and J by 0 bases, leaving 10 bases between them. For the CDR3, the DNA is TGCGCCAGCAGCCGGGACGGCTTGAACACTGAAGCTTTCTTT. Its translation: CASSRDGLNTEAFF.

This clonotype was counted between two and nine times. The rearrangement joins TRBV18 to TRBJ2-7, with 14 bases aligning to TRBD2. The V gene's germline CDR1 is KGHSH and CDR2 LQKENI. The V and J ends lost 4 bases and 5 bases, in that order; junction bases with no gene match: 10. CDR3 length: 17 amino acids. CDR3 DNA: TGTGCCAGCTCACAAACAGGGGGACTAGCGGGAGAAAACGAGCAGTACTTC. Translating gives CASSQTGGLAGENEQYF.

CDR3 nucleotides: TGCGCCAGCAGCGAAGGTATGGCGACTAGCTCGGGACGCTACGAGCAGTACTTC. Its translation is CASSEGMATSSGRYEQYF. The genes are TRBV5-1 and TRBJ2-7; 7 nucleotides match TRBD2. CDR3 length: 18 amino acids. Germline assignment: CDR1 SGHRS and CDR2 YFSETQ. J gave up 3 bases and V 4 bases, and 19 bases lay outside the gene matches.

This clonotype has more than one count but fewer than ten. J is TRBJ2-7 and V is TRBV20-1; 9 bases line up with TRBD2. Germline V CDR1 and CDR2: DFQATT, SNEGSKA (reference sequence). J was trimmed by 3 bases and V by 6 bases; bases with no gene match: 12. The CDR3 contains 15 residues. CDR3 region: CSANSGTSLNYEQYF. The CDR3 DNA reads TGCAGTGCCAACTCCGGGACTAGCTTAAACTACGAGCAGTACTTC.

In this sample, this clonotype turned up a few times. This sequence joins TRBV4-3 and TRBJ1-1, with 7 bases that match TRBD1. With V trimmed by 0 bases and J by 0 bases, 4 bases remained unmatched. The length of the CDR3 is 16 residues. CDR1 LGHNA and CDR2 YSLEER come from the germline V gene. CDR3 residues: CASSQEGQLMNTEAFF. DNA of the CDR3: TGCGCCAGCAGCCAAGAGGGACAGTTGATGAACACTGAAGCTTTCTTT.

This chain links TRBV10-3 with TRBJ2-7; D possibly corresponds to TRBD2 (5 bases). Trimming cost V 3 bases and J 6 bases, with 15 bases left between them. Germline assignment: CDR1 ENHRY and CDR2 SYGVKD. The CDR3 has 14 residues. CDR3 protein: CAISEGERDIEQYF. The DNA of the CDR3 is TGTGCCATCAGTGAAGGAGAGAGGGATATCGAGCAGTACTTC.

V gene TRBV9 combines with J gene TRBJ2-1; the match to TRBD2 covers 9 bases. Per germline, CDR1 SGDLS and CDR2 YYNGEE. The junction had 2 bases not matched to a gene; V was cut back by 0 bases and J by 4 bases. This CDR3 contains 15 residues. The CDR3 here is CASSVDSGSYNEQFF. The DNA for the CDR3 is TGTGCCAGCAGCGTAGATAGCGGGAGTTACAATGAGCAGTTCTTC.

Turning to this clonotype: The junction departs from the called germline gene at one end, perhaps through a read error. This rearrangement joins TRBV16 to TRBJ2-3, with 7 nucleotides matching TRBD1. The germline V gene has CDR1 KGHSY and CDR2 FQNENV. The CDR3 length is 15 residues. The CDR3 nucleotides are TGTGCCACCAGCCAACAACAGGGGCGCACAGATACGCAGTATTTT. It codes for CATSQQQGRTDTQYF. Combining the CDR3 with reference TRBV16 and TRBJ2-3 gives the whole variable domain GEEVAQTPKHLVRGEGQKAKLYCAPIKGHSYVFWYQQVLKNEFKFLISFQNENVFDETGMPKERFSAKCLPNSPCSLEIQATKLEDSAVYFCATSQQQGRTDTQYFGPGTRLTVL.

The genes are TRBV20-1 and TRBJ1-6; D gene ambiguous. V gave up 3 bases and J gave up 0 bases, with 9 bases separating them. CDR3 length equals 15 residues. Germline assignment: CDR1 DFQATT and CDR2 SNEGSKA (reference sequence). This CDR3 reads CSARSRSSYNSPLHF. DNA for the CDR3: TGCAGTGCTAGGTCGCGGAGCTCCTATAATTCACCCCTCCACTTT.

This clonotype was counted at least ten times. This chain links TRBV14 with TRBJ2-2; D is unresolved. The ends were cut back, 0 bases at V and 3 bases at J, with 11 bases in the middle. Germline V gives CDR1 SGHDN, CDR2 FVKESK. This CDR3 comprises 16 residues. The chain's CDR3 is CASSQDLRRDTGELFF. The CDR3 nucleotides read TGTGCCAGCAGCCAAGATTTGCGAAGGGACACCGGGGAGCTGTTTTTT. The full variable domain, in which reference TRBV14 and TRBJ2-2 provide the parts outside the CDR3, is EAGVTQFPSHSVIEKGQTVTLRCDPISGHDNLYWYRRVMGKEIKFLLHFVKESKQDESGMPNNRFLAERTGGTYSTLKVQPAELEDSGVYFCASSQDLRRDTGELFFGEGSRLTVL.